The sample holds a few counts of the clone carrying this T cell receptor (beta chain). Its antigen is not known. The CDR3 has 14 amino acids. The V gene's germline CDR1 is LGHNA and CDR2 YNFKEQ. V was pared by 4 bases and J by 5 bases, with 12 bases between. One entry per CDR3 protein, called by TCRdb with MiXCR from the 5' RACE reads. This sample has under 300,000 distinct CDR3 sequences, with 8% to 9% found just once. The source of the sample is a study of T-cell memory formation after mild COVID-19. About the study: Most TCR clusters belonged to a single donor. Study-level points and caveats: Of the contracting clones, CD4+ ones lay mainly in CM and EM, and CD8+ ones in EMRA. Cross-reactive memory apparently joined, as some responding clones appeared in pre-infection memory. Whether second-wave clones peaking at day 37 were SARS-CoV-2 specific went unconfirmed.

The sample taken for sequencing was PBMCs or a T cell subset sorted from them (not recorded which). The chain uses TRBV4-2 and TRBJ2-1; unclear D gene. The clonotype was recovered from a man younger than 35 who had mild COVID-19 (a few samples of this study predate the infection). Cell type and time point are not known. CDR3 bases: TGTGCCAGCAGCCCCCGACGAGGCAACAATGAGCAGTTCTTC. Amino acid sequence: CASSPRRGNNEQFF.